The T cell receptor beta chain described here comes from a study of tumor-infiltrating lymphocytes in localized non-small cell lung cancer. Produced via immunoSEQ multiplex PCR; TCRdb's table is partial and in-frame only. The sample carries 15,000 to 20,000 clones, about 84% recorded once. Germline V CDR1 and CDR2: LNHDA, SQIVND (reference sequence). The V end was cut by 1 base, the J end by 3 bases, with 15 bases between. This CDR3 has 16 residues. Material: uninvolved lung tissue not adjacent to the tumor. The receptor was derived from a human donor with non-small cell lung cancer. This sequence joins TRBV19 and TRBJ1-1, with a weak D call TRBD1 (6 bases). The CDR3 spells CASSIARTVLDTEAFF. In DNA, the CDR3 is TGTGCCAGTAGTATAGCTCGGACAGTCTTAGACACTGAAGCTTTCTTT.